A selection of T cell receptor beta chains follows, all from one sample in a study of graft-versus-host responses after intestinal transplantation. TCRdb keeps only in-frame clones here, not all; method: immunoSEQ multiplex PCR. The data show around 130,000 clones, about 92% seen once. For these TCRs, the target antigens are not known. The sequencing used unstimulated CD4+ T cells sorted from spleen or lymph node cells, collected before intestinal transplant. The receptors here all came from a human donor who received an intestinal transplant. CDR3s include the opening cysteine and the closing phenylalanine or tryptophan. The order of the fields is V gene, J gene, CDR3 protein.

V gene: TRBV6-1; J gene: TRBJ2-1; CDR3 protein: CASTFGGGNEQFF
V gene: TRBV12-2; J gene: TRBJ2-1; CDR3 protein: CASRWRGGDSYNEQFF
V gene: TRBV25-1; J gene: TRBJ1-6; CDR3 protein: CASSEYAGGNSPLHF
V gene: TRBV5-6; J gene: TRBJ1-6; CDR3 protein: CASSLGGSSYNSPLHF
V gene: TRBV10-1; J gene: TRBJ2-1; CDR3 protein: CASTEGTSGGNEQFF
V gene: TRBV2; J gene: TRBJ1-2; CDR3 protein: CASSESALGYGYTF
V gene: TRBV19; J gene: TRBJ1-3; CDR3 protein: CASKVGFTGNTIYF
V gene: TRBV20-1; J gene: TRBJ2-1; CDR3 protein: CSANTGTGQFF
V gene: TRBV10-3; J gene: TRBJ1-1; CDR3 protein: CAISESRVNTEAFF
V gene: TRBV5-1; J gene: TRBJ2-2; CDR3 protein: CASSFDTGSGELFF
V gene: TRBV2; J gene: TRBJ2-7; CDR3 protein: CASGRDRGPSYEQYF
V gene: TRBV11-2; J gene: TRBJ2-5; CDR3 protein: CASTQSGVGQVTQYF
V gene: TRBV27; J gene: TRBJ1-6; CDR3 protein: CASMRWGRSYNSPLHF
V gene: TRBV5-6; J gene: TRBJ2-7; CDR3 protein: CASSLDRGVYEQYF
V gene: TRBV6-1; J gene: TRBJ1-2; CDR3 protein: CASQEIIGGYTF
V gene: TRBV4-1; J gene: TRBJ2-2; CDR3 protein: CASSPPDRGGTGELFF
V gene: TRBV18; J gene: TRBJ1-3; CDR3 protein: CASSPPGSRRSGNTIYF
V gene: TRBV5-1; J gene: TRBJ2-5; CDR3 protein: CASSLAPGGQETQYF
V gene: TRBV5-1; J gene: TRBJ2-3; CDR3 protein: CASRTSGGIIPDTQYF
V gene: TRBV9; J gene: TRBJ2-5; CDR3 protein: CASSDRRDSAGETQYF
V gene: TRBV30; J gene: TRBJ2-7; CDR3 protein: CAWSVTGGAVEQYF
V gene: TRBV2; J gene: TRBJ2-2; CDR3 protein: CASSELGRGRGELFF
V gene: TRBV5-4; J gene: TRBJ1-1; CDR3 protein: CASRTERITEAFF
V gene: TRBV10-1; J gene: TRBJ2-3; CDR3 protein: CASSESGRGTSTDTQYF
V gene: TRBV28; J gene: TRBJ2-7; CDR3 protein: CASSRTGDYEQYF
V gene: TRBV11-2; J gene: TRBJ1-3; CDR3 protein: CASSLGVGSGNTIYF
V gene: TRBV5-1; J gene: TRBJ2-3; CDR3 protein: CASSLVAVGTDTQYF
V gene: TRBV12-5; J gene: TRBJ1-5; CDR3 protein: CASGLAANQPQHF
V gene: TRBV6-1; J gene: TRBJ2-3; CDR3 protein: CASWWGYMTDTQYF
V gene: TRBV2; J gene: TRBJ2-3; CDR3 protein: CASSEEVTDTQYF
V gene: TRBV30; J gene: TRBJ1-5; CDR3 protein: CAWSGGQGRQPQHF
V gene: TRBV9; J gene: TRBJ2-3; CDR3 protein: CASSVSPDPQLTDTQYF
V gene: TRBV7-2; J gene: TRBJ2-5; CDR3 protein: CASSFTETQYF
V gene: TRBV5-6; J gene: TRBJ1-5; CDR3 protein: CASSLAGNQPQHF
V gene: TRBV5-4; J gene: TRBJ2-1; CDR3 protein: CASSKGPGQFF
V gene: TRBV5-6; J gene: TRBJ1-2; CDR3 protein: CASSSSGGHTF
V gene: TRBV27; J gene: TRBJ1-1; CDR3 protein: CASSPWPETAEAFF
V gene: TRBV27; J gene: TRBJ2-1; CDR3 protein: CASYRDISSYNEQFF
V gene: TRBV29-1; J gene: TRBJ2-5; CDR3 protein: CSESRGLQETQYF
V gene: TRBV18; J gene: TRBJ1-4; CDR3 protein: CASSPTTSATNEKLFF
V gene: TRBV11-2; J gene: TRBJ2-1; CDR3 protein: CASSQPGLAVLHEQFF
V gene: TRBV5-1; J gene: TRBJ2-7; CDR3 protein: CASSLAQGGSVSYEQYF
V gene: TRBV11-2; J gene: TRBJ2-1; CDR3 protein: CASSPRTGNNEQFF
V gene: TRBV6-6; J gene: TRBJ1-4; CDR3 protein: CASRQGSEKLFF
V gene: TRBV18; J gene: TRBJ1-2; CDR3 protein: CASSREGTYGYTF
V gene: TRBV18; J gene: TRBJ2-1; CDR3 protein: CASSAASGGVYNEQFF
V gene: TRBV5-4; J gene: TRBJ2-7; CDR3 protein: CASSSPSGGPNEQYF
V gene: TRBV25-1; J gene: TRBJ2-3; CDR3 protein: CASSGGQGGTDTQYF